This record covers a single T cell receptor (beta chain). This sample is drawn from a study of blood T cell repertoires in COVID-19. Overall study context: The origin of the acute and convalescent COVID-19 samples was the United States, Italy and Spain.

Profiling relied on immunoSEQ multiplex PCR, and the TCRdb table lists in-frame clones only, not all of them. In the table there are approximately 280,000 clones, 80% to 90% of which are singletons. There are 14 residues in the CDR3. Germline CDR1 is SEHNR and CDR2 is FQNEAQ (reference sequence). V shed 4 bases, J shed 8 bases, and the junction held 5 bases outside the gene matches. Sequenced input: peripheral blood. The chain has TRBV7-9 and TRBJ1-4, with TRBD1 matching 9 bases. This TCR came from a woman between 70 and 85 years old with acute or convalescent COVID-19. CDR3: CASSWDREREKLFF. DNA for the CDR3: TGTGCCAGCAGCTGGGACAGGGAGCGCGAAAAACTGTTTTTT.